This T cell receptor (beta chain) appears in the sequencing data of a study of blood T cells in healthy people across ages. This CDR3 has 13 amino acids. CDR1 and CDR2 (germline): MDHEN, SYDVKM. Trimming stripped 5 bases from V and 6 bases from J, with 13 bases between. With a J-beta primer mix and a sample-barcoded 5' primer, a second PCR ran about 7 to 12 cycles. MiXCR, run by TCRdb on the 5' RACE reads, gives a single entry per CDR3 protein. The repertoire holds over 1,300,000 distinct CDR3 sequences, with approximately 59% as singletons. In each sample, at least 7 million PBMCs were isolated. The source material was blood. The sequence was collected from a man between 18 and 35 years old in good health. The V and J genes are TRBV28 and TRBJ1-2, with D tentatively TRBD1 (5 bases). DNA of the CDR3: TGTGCCAGCAGTGTACGCGGGGCTGATGGCTACACCTTC. Amino acid sequence: CASSVRGADGYTF.